The 23 T cell receptor beta chains below all came from one sample that was sequenced in a study of blood T cell repertoires in COVID-19. The protocol was immunoSEQ multiplex PCR, while the TCRdb copy is restricted to in-frame clones and leaves out a portion. The table shows roughly 27,000 clones, with approximately 90% occurring only once. Sequenced: peripheral blood. The source of these receptors is a man in his fifties or sixties with acute or convalescent COVID-19.

This sequence joins TRBV19 and TRBJ1-3, with TRBD1 matching over 9 bases. V lost 5 bases to trimming and J lost 2 bases; unmatched junction nucleotides: 13. Germline V gives CDR1 LNHDA, CDR2 SQIVND (reference sequence). The CDR3 extends over 18 amino acids. CDR3 sequence: CASSAPGQGKRAGNTIYF. CDR3 DNA: TGTGCCAGTAGTGCCCCGGGACAGGGAAAAAGAGCTGGAAACACCATATATTTT.

In DNA form, the CDR3 reads TGTGCCAGCAGTTCTCCGGGACTAGCGGGATTTGAGCAGTTCTTC. Translating gives CASSSPGLAGFEQFF. The rearrangement links TRBV2 to TRBJ2-1; TRBD2 matches at 13 bases. The J segment lost 9 bases and the V segment lost 5 bases, leaving 7 bases of the junction unmatched. The CDR3 sequence is 15 residues long. Germline loops: CDR1 SNHLY, CDR2 FYNNEI.

The gene calls are TRBV6-6 and TRBJ1-3, with 7 bases fitting TRBD1. This CDR3 region has 14 residues. The J segment lost 4 bases and the V segment lost 4 bases, leaving 4 bases of the junction unmatched. The V gene's germline CDR1 is MNHNY and CDR2 SVGAGI (reference sequence). The CDR3 region is CASSFGTVGNTIYF. DNA for the CDR3: TGTGCCAGCAGTTTCGGGACAGTCGGAAACACCATATATTTT.

V usage is TRBV9 and J usage is TRBJ1-4; D is possibly TRBD1 (5 bases). Trimming left V 3 bases short and J 4 bases short, with 13 bases between. CDR1 is SGDLS, CDR2 YYNGEE, per germline. The CDR3 consists of 15 residues. The CDR3 region is CASSARAGLNEKLFF. CDR3 nucleotide sequence: TGTGCCAGCAGCGCTCGCGCAGGGCTTAATGAAAAACTGTTTTTT.

This chain joins TRBV19 and TRBJ2-1; 8 bases align to TRBD2. From germline, CDR1 is LNHDA and CDR2 SQIVND (reference sequence). Trimming took 3 bases from V and 2 from J; bases not matched to a gene: 3. The CDR3 is made up of 15 amino acids. The CDR3 nucleotides read TGTGCCAGTAGTATGGGGCGGGGGGCCTACAATGAGCAGTTCTTC. Its translation is CASSMGRGAYNEQFF.

In this sample, this clone turned up once. This chain links TRBV19 with TRBJ1-3; 11 positions agree with TRBD1. CDR3 length equals 14 residues. V shed 9 bases and J 7 bases; nucleotides not matched to a gene: 8. Germline V gene lookup returns CDR1 LNHDA and CDR2 SQIVND (reference sequence). CDR3 residues: CASRGTGGTNTIYF. In nucleotides, the CDR3 is TGTGCCAGCCGCGGGACAGGGGGGACGAACACCATATATTTT.

The rearrangement links TRBV18 to TRBJ1-6, with D tentatively TRBD1 (5 bases). CDR3 length: 15 amino acids. The V end lost 0 bases, the J end lost 9 bases, and 12 bases lay between the germline ends. Germline values: CDR1 KGHSH, CDR2 LQKENI. The CDR3 bases are TGTGCCAGCTCACCACCGTCAGGGCTCGGTTCACCCCTCCACTTT. Translated: CASSPPSGLGSPLHF.

CDR3 coding DNA: TGTGCCAGCAGTGTAGCGGGGGCCACCGGGGAGCTGTTTTTT. This codes for CASSVAGATGELFF. The rearrangement uses TRBV6-4 and TRBJ2-2, with TRBD2 identical over 9 bases. CDR1 and CDR2 (germline): MRHNA, SNTAGT. CDR3 length: 14 residues. Germline trimming cut 4 bases from V and 4 bases from J; bases unmatched to any gene: 1.

J is TRBJ1-1 and V is TRBV6-2 or TRBV6-3; D perhaps matches TRBD1 (5 bases). V lost 2 bases to trimming and J lost 0 bases, with 13 bases between them. CDR3 length: 16 amino acids. The germline V gene has CDR1 MNHEY and CDR2 SVGEGT. CDR3 nucleotide sequence: TGTGCCAGCAGTTACCCGGGGGTGGGGATGAACACTGAAGCTTTCTTT. It yields the protein CASSYPGVGMNTEAFF.

The chain couples TRBV19 to TRBJ2-5; perhaps TRBD2 as D (5 bases). The V end lost 5 bases, the J end lost 5 bases, and 12 bases lay between the germline ends. The CDR3 length is 13 residues. Germline-derived CDR1 and CDR2 are LNHDA and SQIVND (reference sequence). The CDR3 DNA reads as TGTGCCAGTAGTGAGTTGGCGGGCGAGACCCAGTACTTC. Translating it yields CASSELAGETQYF.

The chain combines TRBV2 with TRBJ1-5; D gene unclear. The CDR3 spans 14 residues. Trimming stripped 4 bases from V and 2 bases from J, with 9 bases between. The germline gives CDR1 SNHLY, CDR2 FYNNEI. Here the CDR3 reads CASSVGSRNQPQHF. DNA of the CDR3: TGTGCCAGCAGTGTGGGCAGTCGCAATCAGCCCCAGCATTTT.

The chain is built from TRBV28 and TRBJ2-3; unclear D gene. Trimming left V 4 bases short and J 0 bases short, with 14 bases between. The CDR3 totals 16 residues. Germline CDR1 MDHEN, CDR2 SYDVKM. CDR3 sequence (DNA): TGTGCCAGCAGTTACCCGTGGGCAACTAGCACAGATACGCAGTATTTT. Residues: CASSYPWATSTDTQYF.

This rearrangement joins TRBV28 to TRBJ1-2; 8 bases are shared with TRBD1. The junction had 6 bases not matched to a gene; V was cut back by 6 bases and J by 0 bases. This CDR3 contains 15 residues. CDR1 is MDHEN and CDR2 is SYDVKM in the germline V gene. The CDR3 is CASRHGTGSNYGYTF. The CDR3 DNA reads as TGTGCCAGCAGACATGGGACAGGTTCTAACTATGGCTACACCTTC.

The rearrangement joins TRBV11-1 to TRBJ2-5; tentatively, D is TRBD2 (6 bases). CDR3 length equals 16 residues. Between the trimmed V and J ends, which lost 3 bases and 5 bases, there was a span of 19 bases. The germline CDR1 and CDR2 sequences are SGHAT and FQDESV (reference sequence). The chain's CDR3 is CASSFNTAGLGETQYF. As DNA, the CDR3 is TGTGCCAGCAGCTTTAACACCGCGGGGTTGGGGGAGACCCAGTACTTC.

CDR3 sequence: CASVRGAGTEAFF. DNA of the CDR3: TGTGCCAGCGTCCGGGGGGCGGGCACTGAAGCTTTCTTT. V gene TRBV27 combines with J gene TRBJ1-1; D perhaps matches TRBD1 (6 bases). The CDR3 spans 13 residues. V shed 8 bases and J shed 4 bases, with 14 bases lying between them. CDR1 and CDR2 from the germline V gene are MNHEY and SMNVEV (reference sequence).

This chain connects TRBV6-4 to TRBJ2-3; 7 bases line up with TRBD2. Germline V gene sequence: CDR1 MRHNA, CDR2 SNTAGT. The CDR3 runs 15 residues. The V segment lost 0 bases and the J segment 4 bases; nucleotides outside the gene matches: 4. CDR3 residues: CASSDSAGSPDTQYF. The CDR3 DNA follows: TGTGCCAGCAGTGACTCAGCGGGATCACCAGATACGCAGTATTTT.

V usage is TRBV10-2 and J usage is TRBJ2-7; D is perhaps TRBD2 (6 bases). From germline, CDR1 is WSHSY and CDR2 SAAADI. The germline V and J ends were trimmed by 3 bases and 6 bases, with 18 bases remaining between them. The CDR3 spans 15 residues. CDR3 sequence: CASSDVGGARSEQYF. CDR3 sequence (DNA): TGCGCCAGCAGTGACGTGGGAGGCGCTCGGTCCGAGCAGTACTTC.

The chain combines TRBV24-1 with TRBJ1-4; TRBD1 matches 7 bases. CDR1 is KGHDR, CDR2 SFDVKD, per germline. The CDR3 runs to 14 residues. V lost 9 bases, J lost 4 bases, and 7 bases stayed unmatched. The CDR3 bases are TGTGCCACCGGCCGGGACAGCAGTAATGAAAAACTGTTTTTT. Translation gives CATGRDSSNEKLFF.

J is TRBJ1-6 and V is TRBV5-4, with D hard to call. The CDR3 has 13 residues. The V gene lost 2 bases and the J gene lost 4 bases, with 4 bases spanning the gap. Germline V CDR1 and CDR2: SGHNT, YYREEE (reference sequence). The CDR3 bases are TGTGCCAGCAGCTTTGAGTATAATTCACCCCTCCACTTT. Translation gives CASSFEYNSPLHF.

The rearrangement uses TRBV7-2 and TRBJ1-2; 9 bases align to TRBD1. The junction had 14 bases not matched to a gene; V was cut back by 3 bases and J by 0 bases. The CDR3 contains 19 residues. Germline V lookup: CDR1 SGHTA, CDR2 FQGNSA. CDR3 bases: TGTGCCAGCAGCTTGGGGGCCGGGACAGGGTTTGGAACTAACTATGGCTACACCTTC. Translating it yields CASSLGAGTGFGTNYGYTF.

V gene TRBV2 combines with J gene TRBJ2-7; 9 bases align to TRBD2. The CDR3 spans 15 residues. V was clipped by 1 base and J by 4 bases; unmatched bases: 5. CDR1 and CDR2 from the germline V gene are SNHLY and FYNNEI. CDR3 residues: CASSEVRLAVYEQYF. CDR3 DNA sequence: TGTGCCAGCAGTGAAGTTCGACTAGCGGTATACGAGCAGTACTTC. The full variable domain, its missing parts supplied by reference TRBV2 and TRBJ2-7, is EPEVTQTPSHQVTQMGQEVILRCVPISNHLYFYWYRQILGQKVEFLVSFYNNEISEKSEIFDDQFSVERPDGSNFTLKIRSTKLEDSAMYFCASSEVRLAVYEQYFGPGTRLTVT.

Comments on this clone: One end of the junction fails to match germline, which may point to a read error. The genes are TRBV7-7 and TRBJ2-5; no reliable D call. The CDR3 sequence is 13 residues long. The V gene's germline CDR1 is SSHAT and CDR2 FNYEAQ (reference sequence). The chain's CDR3 is CASSFERLETQYF. CDR3 nucleotides: TGTGCTAGCAGCTTTGAGAGACTGGAGACCCAGTACTTC.

In its sample, this clone was seen once. The chain has TRBV28 and TRBJ2-1; no clear D gene. CDR3 length: 13 amino acids. Trimming removed 8 bases from V and 5 bases from J, with 13 bases in between. Germline values: CDR1 MDHEN, CDR2 SYDVKM. The CDR3 loop is CASGAPFDNEQFF. DNA for the CDR3: TGTGCCAGCGGAGCGCCTTTCGACAATGAGCAGTTCTTC.